Below, 21 T cell receptor beta chains from the same sample are listed, as sequenced in a study of T cells in Graves' hyperthyroidism and ophthalmopathy. There were TCR beta CDR3 regions amplified from RNA transcripts. First-round RT-PCR with HTBI primers amplified the TCR CDR3 region. TCRdb independently ran MiXCR on the multiplex PCR reads; one entry per CDR3 protein. Among about 560,000 distinct CDR3 sequences listed, around 15% were seen once. Sequenced sample: blood. Receptors were obtained from a woman aged 40 to 50 with Graves' hyperthyroidism.

The chain couples TRBV25-1 to TRBJ2-7, with D possibly TRBD2 on 5 matching bases. The V end lost 2 bases, the J end lost 5 bases, and 16 bases lay between the germline ends. The CDR3 has 15 residues. Germline V CDR1 and CDR2: MGHDK, SYGVNS. The DNA of the CDR3 is TGTGCCAGCAGTGAACACCCCCGGGGATTCGACGAGCAGTACTTC. Protein sequence: CASSEHPRGFDEQYF.

There are many counts of this clonotype. V usage is TRBV10-1 and J usage is TRBJ2-1; the D is unclear. The CDR3 totals 20 residues. Germline-derived CDR1 and CDR2 are WNHNN and SYGVQD (reference sequence). The ends were cut back, 0 bases at V and 2 bases at J, with 23 bases in the middle. CDR3 sequence reads: CASSESKYSLPRSPYNEQFF. CDR3 in DNA: TGCGCCAGCAGTGAGTCGAAGTACTCCCTACCGCGAAGTCCCTACAATGAGCAGTTCTTC.

This clonotype was counted at least ten times. The chain carries TRBV3-1 and TRBJ2-7, with D possibly called TRBD1 or TRBD2 (5 bases each). Germline CDR1 and CDR2: LGHDT and YNNKEL (reference sequence). V lost 1 base to trimming and J lost 2 bases, with 15 bases between them. This CDR3 spans 16 amino acids. Here the CDR3 reads CASSQGTGTVTYEQYF. The CDR3 DNA sequence: TGTGCCAGCAGCCAAGGTACCGGGACGGTCACCTACGAGCAGTACTTC.

Many counts were recorded for this clonotype. This chain joins TRBV2 and TRBJ2-7; D unresolved. The CDR3 spans 15 residues. V was cut by 4 bases and J by 2 bases, with 15 bases left in between. Germline loops: CDR1 SNHLY, CDR2 FYNNEI. CDR3 region: CASSGFNGGTYEQYF. The CDR3 coding sequence is TGTGCCAGCAGTGGATTTAACGGCGGTACCTACGAGCAGTACTTC.

In this sample, this clonotype turned up many times. The chain uses TRBV7-3 and TRBJ2-1, with D possibly being TRBD1 (6 bases). In germline, CDR1 is SGHTA, CDR2 FQGTGA. The ends were cut back, 0 bases at V and 2 bases at J, with 8 bases in the middle. CDR3 length: 15 residues. CDR3 protein: CASSLTGQTYNEQFF. The CDR3 DNA reads TGTGCCAGCAGCTTAACGGGACAAACCTACAATGAGCAGTTCTTC.

This clonotype came up many times. The V gene is TRBV5-1, the J gene TRBJ2-5, with a tentative D call TRBD1 (6 bases). Trimming removed 3 bases from V and 5 bases from J, with 11 bases in between. The CDR3 length is 13 residues. Looked up from germline, CDR1 is SGHRS and CDR2 is YFSETQ. The CDR3, as DNA: TGCGCCAGCAGCTCAAGGGACACCGAGACCCAGTACTTC. Amino acids: CASSSRDTETQYF.

This clonotype occurred many times. V gene TRBV6-4 combines with J gene TRBJ2-1; 9 bases line up with TRBD1. Germline CDR1 is MRHNA and CDR2 is SNTAGT. V was pared by 4 bases and J by 8 bases, with 9 bases of the junction left unmatched. The CDR3 extends over 15 amino acids. The CDR3 loop reads CASSVRDRVRDEQFF. CDR3 nucleotides: TGTGCCAGCAGTGTTCGGGACAGGGTTCGGGATGAGCAGTTCTTC.

This clonotype was recorded many times. The chain joins TRBV6-1 to TRBJ1-2; D might be TRBD1 (6 bases). This CDR3 is 12 amino acids long. Trimming removed 7 bases at V and 2 bases at J, with 8 bases between. The germline CDR1 and CDR2 sequences are MNHNS and SASEGT. The CDR3 region is CASIRGNYGYTF. The CDR3 DNA sequence: TGTGCCAGCATTAGGGGGAACTATGGCTACACCTTC.

This clonotype was picked up many times. The chain recombines TRBV20-1 with TRBJ2-7, with 11 bases that match TRBD1. J lost 9 bases, V lost 0 bases, and 7 bases had no gene match. This CDR3 comprises 14 residues. Germline CDR1 DFQATT, CDR2 SNEGSKA (reference sequence). The CDR3 loop reads CSARDPGQGALQYF. The CDR3 DNA follows: TGCAGTGCTAGAGATCCCGGACAGGGGGCTTTGCAGTACTTC.

This clonotype was recorded at least ten times. The V gene is TRBV19, the J gene TRBJ2-1; a possible D gene is TRBD1 (6 bases). There are 16 residues in the CDR3. The germline V and J ends were trimmed by 5 bases and 0 bases, with 14 bases remaining between them. Germline assignment: CDR1 LNHDA and CDR2 SQIVND (reference sequence). The chain's CDR3 is CASSEGDIFSYNEQFF. DNA for the CDR3: TGTGCCAGTAGTGAAGGGGACATATTCTCCTACAATGAGCAGTTCTTC.

The chain has TRBV29-1 and TRBJ2-3; D is possibly TRBD1 (6 bases). The CDR3 is made up of 14 amino acids. V lost 3 bases and J 1 base, leaving 11 bases between the germline ends. CDR1 and CDR2 (germline): SQVTM, ANQGSEA. CDR3 nucleotide sequence: TGCAGCGTTGAGGGTTGGACAGGCACAGATACGCAGTATTTT. Protein product: CSVEGWTGTDTQYF.

Only a few counts were recorded for this clonotype. This chain uses TRBV4-2 with TRBJ1-5; the match to TRBD1 covers 8 bases. The CDR3 is 15 amino acids. V gave up 3 bases and J gave up 5 bases; unmatched junction bases: 6. Germline CDR1 and CDR2: LGHNA and YNFKEQ. CDR3 nucleotide sequence: TGTGCCAGCAGCCACCTGGACAGGGATGATCAGCCCCAGCATTTT. Translation gives CASSHLDRDDQPQHF.

The chain uses TRBV7-3 and TRBJ2-3, with 10 bases that match TRBD2. The CDR3 is made up of 15 amino acids. V dropped 5 bases and J dropped 1; count of bases not matched to a gene: 3. Looked up from germline, CDR1 is SGHTA and CDR2 is FQGTGA. DNA of the CDR3: TGTGCCAGCAGCACGACTAGCGGGCGCACAGATACGCAGTATTTT. Translating gives CASSTTSGRTDTQYF.

This clonotype came up many times. This chain joins TRBV30 and TRBJ1-5; TRBD1 might be the D (5 bases). The CDR3 extends over 13 amino acids. CDR1 is GTSNPN and CDR2 is SVGIG in the germline V gene (reference sequence). V was pared by 5 bases and J by 7 bases, with 15 bases between. The CDR3 here is CAWGHDVAQPQHF. CDR3 nucleotide sequence: TGTGCCTGGGGACATGACGTAGCGCAGCCCCAGCATTTT.

The chain links TRBV7-2 to TRBJ2-2; D is unclear. The CDR3 runs 14 residues. The V end lost 5 bases, the J end lost 3 bases, and 10 bases lay between the germline ends. Germline loops: CDR1 SGHTA, CDR2 FQGNSA. The DNA for the CDR3 is TGTGCCAGCAGCACCTCTAGGGACACCGGGGAGCTGTTTTTT. Its protein is CASSTSRDTGELFF.

The chain recombines TRBV20-1 with TRBJ2-7, with D possibly being TRBD2 (5 bases). The CDR3 has 12 residues. From germline, CDR1 is DFQATT and CDR2 SNEGSKA (reference sequence). CDR3 protein: CSLRTDSYEQYF. The DNA for the CDR3 is TGCAGCCTTCGGACTGACTCCTACGAGCAGTACTTC.

This chain links TRBV28 with TRBJ2-2, with TRBD2 matching over 8 bases. From germline, CDR1 is MDHEN and CDR2 SYDVKM. Trimming at V came to 2 bases and at J to 6 bases, leaving 8 bases not matched to a gene. The length of the CDR3 is 16 residues. The chain's CDR3 is CASSLSFGGDAGELFF. CDR3 coding DNA: TGTGCCAGCAGTTTAAGCTTCGGGGGGGACGCCGGGGAGCTGTTTTTT.

This clonotype has a count of ten or more. The chain is built from TRBV12-3 or TRBV12-4 and TRBJ2-3, with D possibly TRBD2 on 5 matching bases. V gave up 4 bases and J gave up 1 base, with 18 bases separating them. CDR3 size: 17 residues. The CDR3: CASSSPTIVGGTDTQYF. In DNA form, the CDR3 reads TGTGCCAGCAGTTCCCCTACTATAGTGGGAGGCACAGATACGCAGTATTTT.

The V call is TRBV6-2 or TRBV6-3, the J call TRBJ2-1; 11 nucleotides match TRBD2. This CDR3 is built from 14 residues. V was pared by 5 bases and J by 8 bases, with 5 bases of the junction left unmatched. Germline assignment: CDR1 MNHEY and CDR2 SVGEGT. The CDR3 protein is CASSPRTSGHEQFF. As DNA, the CDR3 is TGTGCCAGCAGTCCTAGGACTAGCGGGCATGAGCAGTTCTTC.

On this clonotype itself: A much more abundant neighbour one base away suggests this may be a read error. The rearrangement links TRBV6-2 or TRBV6-3 to TRBJ1-1, with TRBD1 as a possible D gene (5 bases). The CDR3 length is 14 residues. Germline-derived CDR1 and CDR2 are MNHEY and SVGEGT. The CDR3 sequence: CANSLGPMNTEAFF. Here the CDR3 DNA reads TGTGCCAACAGTCTGGGACCCATGAACACTGAAGCTTTCTTT.

The chain joins TRBV5-1 to TRBJ2-4; TRBD1 agrees at 10 bases. Germline loops: CDR1 SGHRS, CDR2 YFSETQ. J gave up 9 bases and V 4 bases, and 4 bases lay outside the gene matches. The CDR3 sequence is 13 residues long. The CDR3 sequence is CASSPRTGGIQYF. CDR3 bases: TGCGCCAGCAGCCCCAGGACAGGGGGCATTCAGTACTTC.